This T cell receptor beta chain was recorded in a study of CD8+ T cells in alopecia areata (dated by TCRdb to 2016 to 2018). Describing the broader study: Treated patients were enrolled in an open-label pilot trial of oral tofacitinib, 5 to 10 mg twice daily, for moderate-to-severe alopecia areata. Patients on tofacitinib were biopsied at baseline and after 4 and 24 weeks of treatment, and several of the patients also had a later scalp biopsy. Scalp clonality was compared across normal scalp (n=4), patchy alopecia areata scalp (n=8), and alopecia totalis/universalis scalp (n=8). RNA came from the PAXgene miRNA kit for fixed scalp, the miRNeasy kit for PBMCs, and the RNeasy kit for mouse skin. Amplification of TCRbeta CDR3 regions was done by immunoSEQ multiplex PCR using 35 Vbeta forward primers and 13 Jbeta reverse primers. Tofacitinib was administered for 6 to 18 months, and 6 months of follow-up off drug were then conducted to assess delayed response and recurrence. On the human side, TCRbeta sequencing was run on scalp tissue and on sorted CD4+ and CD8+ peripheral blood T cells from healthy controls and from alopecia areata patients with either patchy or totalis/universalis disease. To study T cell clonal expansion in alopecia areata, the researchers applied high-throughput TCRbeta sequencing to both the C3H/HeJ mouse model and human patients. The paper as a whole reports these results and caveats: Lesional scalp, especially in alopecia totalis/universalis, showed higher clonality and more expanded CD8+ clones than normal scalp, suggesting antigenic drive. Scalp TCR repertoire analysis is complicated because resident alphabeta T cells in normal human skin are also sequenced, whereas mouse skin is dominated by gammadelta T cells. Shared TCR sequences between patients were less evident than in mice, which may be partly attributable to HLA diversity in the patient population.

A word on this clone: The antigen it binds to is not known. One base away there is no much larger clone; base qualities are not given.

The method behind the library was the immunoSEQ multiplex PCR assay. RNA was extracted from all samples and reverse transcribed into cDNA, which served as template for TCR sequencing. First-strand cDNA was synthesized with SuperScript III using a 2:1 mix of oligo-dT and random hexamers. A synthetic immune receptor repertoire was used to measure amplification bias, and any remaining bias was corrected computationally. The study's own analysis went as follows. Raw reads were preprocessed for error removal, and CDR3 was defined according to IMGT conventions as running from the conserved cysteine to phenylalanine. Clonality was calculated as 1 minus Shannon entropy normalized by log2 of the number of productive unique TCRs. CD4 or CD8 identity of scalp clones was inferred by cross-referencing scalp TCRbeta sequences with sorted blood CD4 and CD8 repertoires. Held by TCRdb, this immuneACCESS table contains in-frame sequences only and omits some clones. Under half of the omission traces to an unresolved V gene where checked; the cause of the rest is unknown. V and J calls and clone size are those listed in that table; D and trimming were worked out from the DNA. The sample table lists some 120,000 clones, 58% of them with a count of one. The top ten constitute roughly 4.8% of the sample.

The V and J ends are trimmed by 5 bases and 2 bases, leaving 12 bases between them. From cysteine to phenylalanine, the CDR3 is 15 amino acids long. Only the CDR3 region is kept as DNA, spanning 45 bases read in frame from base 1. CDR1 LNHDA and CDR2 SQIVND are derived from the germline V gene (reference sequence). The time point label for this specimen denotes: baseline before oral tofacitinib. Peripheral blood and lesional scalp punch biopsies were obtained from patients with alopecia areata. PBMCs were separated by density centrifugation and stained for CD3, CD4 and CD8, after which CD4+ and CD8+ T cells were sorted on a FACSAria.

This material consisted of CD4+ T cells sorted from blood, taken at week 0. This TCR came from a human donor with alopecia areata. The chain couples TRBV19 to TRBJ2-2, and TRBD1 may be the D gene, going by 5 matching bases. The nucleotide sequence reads TGTGCCAGTAGTGTTACCACAGGTAACACCGGGGAGCTGTTTTTT. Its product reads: CASSVTTGNTGELFF.